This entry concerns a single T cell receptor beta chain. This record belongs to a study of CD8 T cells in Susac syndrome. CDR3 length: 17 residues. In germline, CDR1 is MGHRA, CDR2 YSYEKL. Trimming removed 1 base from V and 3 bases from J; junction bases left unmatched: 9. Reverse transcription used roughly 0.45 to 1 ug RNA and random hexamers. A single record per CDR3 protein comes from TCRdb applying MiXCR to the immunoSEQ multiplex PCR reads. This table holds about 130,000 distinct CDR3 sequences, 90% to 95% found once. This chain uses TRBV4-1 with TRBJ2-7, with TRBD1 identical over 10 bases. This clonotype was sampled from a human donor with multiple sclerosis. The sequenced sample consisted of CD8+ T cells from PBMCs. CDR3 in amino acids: CASSQGITGDRGYEQYF. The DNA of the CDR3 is TGCGCCAGCAGCCAAGGCATTACCGGGGACAGGGGCTACGAGCAGTACTTC.